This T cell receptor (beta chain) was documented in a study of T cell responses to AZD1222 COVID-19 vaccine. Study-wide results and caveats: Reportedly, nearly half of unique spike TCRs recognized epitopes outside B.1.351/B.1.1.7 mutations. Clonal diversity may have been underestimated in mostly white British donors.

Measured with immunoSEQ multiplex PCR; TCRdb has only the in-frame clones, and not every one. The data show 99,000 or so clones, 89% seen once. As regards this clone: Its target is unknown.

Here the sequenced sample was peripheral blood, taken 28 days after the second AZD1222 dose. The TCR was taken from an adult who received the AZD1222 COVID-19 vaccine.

The CDR3 region has the DNA TGTGCCAGCAGTTTGGGACAGGTCAATGAGCAGTTCTTC. It encodes CASSLGQVNEQFF. This chain connects TRBV28 to TRBJ2-1; TRBD1 aligns across 8 bases. Germline CDR1 is MDHEN and CDR2 is SYDVKM. This CDR3 region has 13 residues. J lost 6 bases, V lost 3 bases, and 1 base had no gene match. Filled out from reference TRBV28 and TRBJ2-1, the complete variable domain reads DVKVTQSSRYLVKRTGEKVFLECVQDMDHENMFWYRQDPGLGLRLIYFSYDVKMKEKGDIPEGYSVSREKKERFSLILESASTNQTSMYLCASSLGQVNEQFFGPGTRLTVL.